In its sample, the clone carrying this TCR beta chain was seen a few times. The data are from a study of blood T cell repertoires in COVID-19. In the original analysis: Nucleated cell counts were estimated from reference gene primer amplification. This table comes from immunoSEQ multiplex PCR, and its TCRdb copy is limited to in-frame clones, with some not included. That table furnishes V, J and clone size, whereas the DNA furnished D and trimming. The table has approximately 100,000 clones, just over 90% seen once; the top ten hold around 0.94%. This CDR3 is built from 13 residues. CDR1 is LNHDA and CDR2 is SQIVND in the germline V gene (reference sequence). V was clipped by 7 bases and J by 8 bases; unmatched bases: 10.

Sequencing was done on a sample of peripheral blood. The gene calls are TRBV19 and TRBJ1-2; 7 nucleotides match TRBD1. The TCR comes from a man aged 55-75 years with acute or convalescent COVID-19. CDR3 in amino acids: CASNGDSAFGYTF. In nucleotides, the CDR3 is TGTGCCAGTAATGGGGACAGTGCCTTCGGCTACACCTTC.